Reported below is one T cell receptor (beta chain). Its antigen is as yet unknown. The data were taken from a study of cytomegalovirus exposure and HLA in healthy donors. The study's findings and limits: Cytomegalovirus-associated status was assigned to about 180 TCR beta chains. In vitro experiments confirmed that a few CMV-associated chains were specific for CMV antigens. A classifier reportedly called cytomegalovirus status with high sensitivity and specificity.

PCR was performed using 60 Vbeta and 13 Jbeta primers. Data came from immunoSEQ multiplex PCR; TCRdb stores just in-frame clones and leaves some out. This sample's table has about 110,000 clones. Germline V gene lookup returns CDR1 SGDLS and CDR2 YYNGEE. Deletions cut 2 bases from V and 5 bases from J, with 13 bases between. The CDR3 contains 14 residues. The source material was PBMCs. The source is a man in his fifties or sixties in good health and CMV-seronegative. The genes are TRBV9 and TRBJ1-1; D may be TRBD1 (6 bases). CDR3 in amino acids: CASSVSGAGTEAFF. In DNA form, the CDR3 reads TGTGCCAGCAGCGTGTCAGGGGCTGGGACTGAAGCTTTCTTT.